Sequencing of this T cell receptor beta chain was carried out in a study of identical twins. Study-wide findings and caveats: Analyses of zero insertions could, in part, be confounded by invariant MAIT and iNKT cells. Monozygotic twin pairs showed more out-of-frame TCR alpha sharing than models estimated. Weaker excess twin sharing was observed in beta out-of-frame sequences.

The V end lost 2 bases, the J end lost 7 bases, and 4 bases lay between the germline ends. Germline V gene lookup returns CDR1 MNHEY and CDR2 SVGAGI. This CDR3 contains 11 residues. cDNA carried unique molecular identifiers, and a universal primer site was added by template switching. TCRdb called the 5' RACE reads again in MiXCR, with one record for every CDR3 protein. The table has around 530,000 distinct CDR3 sequences, roughly 15% seen once; the top ten hold 0.44%. Concerning this clonotype: The antigen is not known.

This sample also appeared in a second study, on yellow fever vaccine responses in identical twins.

The sequence derives from a woman between 18 and 29 years old in good health. The sample taken for sequencing was CD4+ T cells sorted from blood. This chain uses TRBV6-5 with TRBJ2-3; D gene uncertain. The CDR3 is CASSYAYTQYF. The CDR3 coding sequence is TGTGCCAGCAGTTACGCCTATACGCAGTATTTT.